This is a list of T cell receptor beta chains from one sample in a study of CD8+CD57+ T cells in acquired aplastic anemia. A single record per CDR3 protein comes from TCRdb applying MiXCR to the reads. Here the sample spans 65,000 to 85,000 distinct CDR3 sequences, 50% to 55% being singletons. The sequenced sample consisted of sorted CD4+, CD8+, or CD8+CD57+ T cells (not recorded which) from PBMCs. These receptors were collected from a human donor in good health, serving as a control. The CDR3 runs from the conserved cysteine through the conserved F or W. The D gene is left open where the match is weak. Not all rows give a size; the values are once, few, many and, for expanded clones, a class.

TRBD2 | TRBJ2-7 | 13 | NA | TRBV7-6 | TGTGCCAGCACAAACGGCGGGGGGTACGAGCAGTACTTC | CASTNGGGYEQYF
NA | TRBJ2-3 | 15 | few | TRBV4-3 | TGCGCCAGCAGCCACTCGGGGGGCCGTACAGATACGCAGTATTTT | CASSHSGGRTDTQYF
TRBD1 | TRBJ1-2 | 14 | NA | TRBV15 | TGTGCCACCAGCAGGGACAGGGCAGGCTATGGCTACACCTTC | CATSRDRAGYGYTF
NA | TRBJ2-3 | 16 | many | TRBV7-9 | TGTGCCAGCAGTGGGGAAGGGGCGCGGGCCACAGATACGCAGTATTTT | CASSGEGARATDTQYF
NA | TRBJ2-3 | 11 | NA | TRBV7-2 | TGTGCCAGCAGCCGGGGAGATACGCAGTATTTT | CASSRGDTQYF
NA | TRBJ1-2 | 14 | once | TRBV10-1 | TGCGCCAGCAGAGTCCCTGGTGGATACTATGGCTACACCTTC | CASRVPGGYYGYTF
TRBD2 | TRBJ2-7 | 13 | NA | TRBV29-1 | TGCAGCGTTGAGTCTAGCGGGAGTAGGGAGCAGTACTTC | CSVESSGSREQYF
NA | TRBJ1-2 | 11 | NA | TRBV7-9 | TGTGCCAGCAGTACCACGTATGGCTACACCTTC | CASSTTYGYTF
NA | TRBJ2-3 | 12 | many | TRBV7-9 | TGTGCCAGCAGCTTAGATCCAGATACGCAGTATTTT | CASSLDPDTQYF
TRBD1 | TRBJ2-1 | 15 | many | TRBV11-2 | TGTGCCAGCAGCTACCAAACGACAGGGTTGCATGAGCAGTTCTTC | CASSYQTTGLHEQFF
TRBD1 | TRBJ2-7 | 15 | NA | TRBV2 | TGTGCCAGCAGTGAAGGAGCAGGGGGCAGATACGAGCAGTACTTC | CASSEGAGGRYEQYF
TRBD2 | TRBJ2-7 | 15 | many | TRBV10-1 | TGCGCCAGCAGTGATGGCGGGGGGGCTTGGTACGAGCAGTACTTC | CASSDGGGAWYEQYF
NA | TRBJ1-1 | 13 | NA | TRBV10-1 | TGCGCCACCGCCCCGGGGGTAGGAACTGAAGCTTTCTTT | CATAPGVGTEAFF
TRBD2 | TRBJ2-2 | 15 | NA | TRBV7-9 | TGTGCCAGCAGCGGAAGCGGGGGGGCCACCGGGGAGCTGTTTTTT | CASSGSGGATGELFF
NA | TRBJ1-2 | 13 | NA | TRBV29-1 | TGCAGCGTTGATGCGGGGGCTGACTATGGCTACACCTTC | CSVDAGADYGYTF
NA | TRBJ2-7 | 15 | NA | TRBV19 | TGTGCCAGCAGCCCCGGCGGGGCCCTCTCCTACGAGCAGTACTTC | CASSPGGALSYEQYF
NA | TRBJ2-7 | 14 | NA | TRBV7-6 | TGTGCCAGCAGCCTGGGTGGGGGAGGCTACGAGCAGTACTTC | CASSLGGGGYEQYF
NA | TRBJ2-3 | 14 | many | TRBV7-9 | TGTGCCAGCAGCCCCCATCTGGCGCGAGATACGCAGTATTTT | CASSPHLARDTQYF
TRBD1 | TRBJ1-2 | 14 | NA | TRBV7-9 | TGTGCCAGCAGCAAGATTGAGGGGGCCGATGGCTACACCTTC | CASSKIEGADGYTF
TRBD1 | TRBJ1-5 | 16 | few | TRBV19 | TGTGCCAGTAGCGTACTCTACAGGGGCGGCAATCAGCCCCAGCATTTT | CASSVLYRGGNQPQHF
NA | TRBJ2-7 | 16 | many | TRBV12-3/TRBV12-4 | TGTGCCAGCAGCCCCTTGACTGCGACTTCCGTGTACGAGCAGTACTTC | CASSPLTATSVYEQYF
TRBD1 | TRBJ2-7 | 13 | NA | TRBV29-1 | TGCAGCGCGTCACAGGGGGCGGCCTACGAGCAGTACTTC | CSASQGAAYEQYF
NA | TRBJ1-1 | 12 | NA | TRBV20-1 | TGCAGTGCTGACACACCGAACACTGAAGCTTTCTTT | CSADTPNTEAFF
NA | TRBJ2-7 | 15 | many | TRBV12-3/TRBV12-4 | TGTGCCAGCAGTTTTAGCGGATGGGCCCCCTACGAGCAGTACTTC | CASSFSGWAPYEQYF
TRBD2 | TRBJ2-7 | 13 | NA | TRBV2 | TGTGCCAGCATTCGGGACTACTCCTACGAGCAGTACTTC | CASIRDYSYEQYF
NA | TRBJ2-7 | 13 | NA | TRBV10-3 | TGTGCCATCAGTGAGGGACCCTCCTACGAGCAGTACTTC | CAISEGPSYEQYF
NA | TRBJ1-1 | 15 | many | TRBV19 | TGTGCCAGTAGTATGTCCCAGAGGGGTAACACTGAAGCTTTCTTT | CASSMSQRGNTEAFF
TRBD1 | TRBJ2-7 | 12 | medium-sized | TRBV7-9 | TGTGCCAGCAGCTTTGGGACAGCCGAGCAGTACTTC | CASSFGTAEQYF
NA | TRBJ1-1 | 13 | NA | TRBV7-6 | TGTGCCAGCAGCTTAGATCGGGACACGGGAGCTTTCTTT | CASSLDRDTGAFF
TRBD2 | TRBJ2-1 | 15 | NA | TRBV24-1 | TGTGCCACCAGTTCGGGACTAGAGAGCATTCAGGAGCAGTTCTTC | CATSSGLESIQEQFF